This T cell receptor (beta chain) was observed in a study of cytomegalovirus exposure and HLA in healthy donors. Study information: Both the 120 or so validation repertoires and the 666 first-cohort repertoires used the same platform, as reported by a later analysis. Whole-study findings and limits: Altogether, 150 to 200 TCR beta chains were recorded as cytomegalovirus-associated. The study found most TCR sequences rare, yet found some public TCRs in many donors. Confirmation in vitro established that three CMV-associated chains were specific for CMV antigens.

Germline V gene sequence: CDR1 SGHTA, CDR2 FQGTGA. V lost 1 base and J 1 base, leaving 6 bases between the germline ends. The CDR3 extends over 14 amino acids. Repertoires were generated with immunoSEQ multiplex PCR, while TCRdb's copy carries only in-frame clones and drops some. The sample holds about 140,000 clones, roughly 81% seen once. A remark on this clone: The antigen is not known.

The chain uses TRBV7-3 and TRBJ2-3; maybe TRBD1 (5 bases). This receptor was identified in a woman aged 25 to 39 in good health and CMV-seronegative. Material for sequencing was PBMCs. CDR3 in amino acids: CASSLIRGTDTQYF. The CDR3 DNA reads TGTGCCAGCAGCTTAATCAGGGGCACAGATACGCAGTATTTT.